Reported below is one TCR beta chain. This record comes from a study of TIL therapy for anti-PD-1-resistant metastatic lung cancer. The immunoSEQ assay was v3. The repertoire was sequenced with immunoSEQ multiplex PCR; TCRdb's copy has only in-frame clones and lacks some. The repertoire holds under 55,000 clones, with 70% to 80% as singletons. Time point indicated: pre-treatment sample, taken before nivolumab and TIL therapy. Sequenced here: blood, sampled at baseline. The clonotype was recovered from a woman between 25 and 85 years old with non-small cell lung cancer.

CDR3 residues: CASSRPQGATEAFF. DNA of the CDR3: TGTGCCAGCAGTCGACCTCAGGGGGCCACTGAAGCTTTCTTT. V and J are TRBV28 and TRBJ1-1, with 8 positions matching TRBD1. This CDR3 comprises 14 residues. Germline V CDR1 and CDR2: MDHEN, SYDVKM. V gave up 5 bases and J gave up 4 bases; unmatched junction bases: 6.